What follows is one T cell receptor (beta chain) and its context. A much larger clone differs from this one at a single base, so this may be a read error. RNA transcripts gave rise to amplified TCR beta CDR3 regions. The HTBI primer set was used in a first-round RT-PCR of the TCR CDR3. TCRdb re-called the multiplex PCR reads through MiXCR, storing one row per CDR3 protein. The sample yields approximately 400,000 distinct CDR3 sequences, roughly 12% seen once. This entry is derived from a study of T cells in Graves' hyperthyroidism and ophthalmopathy. Lactation, pregnancy, other autoimmune disease or uncontrolled infection led to exclusion of patients. The receptor's source is a man aged 25 to 40 with Graves' hyperthyroidism that later progressed to Graves' ophthalmopathy. The sequenced sample consisted of blood.

The CDR3 DNA reads TGTGCCAGCAGTTATTTAGGGGCGGGGGCGCAAGAGACCCAGTACTTC. It translates to CASSYLGAGAQETQYF. This chain uses TRBV6-1 with TRBJ2-5, with D possibly TRBD2 on 7 matching bases. Germline values: CDR1 MNHNS, CDR2 SASEGT. The CDR3 runs 16 residues. V was cut by 5 bases and J by 2 bases, with 18 bases left in between.